A single sample gave rise to the 31 T cell receptor beta chains below, sequenced in a study of lymphopenia after photon versus proton radiotherapy. Assay used: immunoSEQ multiplex PCR; TCRdb lists only in-frame clones, some missing. Among around 12,000 clones listed, about 85% were seen once. The source material was peripheral blood, sampled from a patient treated with photon-based radiotherapy. The receptor set was obtained from a man aged 55 to 70 with pancreatic cancer.

CDR3 coding DNA: TGTGCCAGCAGTGTTAGGGACAGGGCAGAGACCCAGTACTTC. Translating gives CASSVRDRAETQYF. The chain is built from TRBV25-1 and TRBJ2-5, with TRBD1 matching 9 bases. J lost 4 bases, V lost 4 bases, and 4 bases had no gene match. The CDR3 runs 14 residues. Germline loops: CDR1 MGHDK, CDR2 SYGVNS.

A remark on this clone: At one end the junction does not follow the germline gene, possibly because of a read error. This CDR3 is CATGGYTEAFF. The DNA of the CDR3 is TGCGCCACCGGAGGATACACTGAAGCTTTCTTT. This chain links TRBV6-6 with TRBJ1-1; D is uncertain. Germline CDR1 MNHNY, CDR2 SVGAGI (reference sequence). The CDR3 runs 11 residues.

The V and J genes are TRBV4-2 and TRBJ2-7, with 11 bases fitting TRBD2. The V gene end was trimmed by 4 bases and the J gene end by 1 base; junction bases not matched to a gene: 3. The CDR3 consists of 15 residues. CDR1 and CDR2 from the germline V gene are LGHNA and YNFKEQ. The CDR3 nucleotides read TGTGCCAGCAGCCTTAGCGGGGGGGAATCCTACGAGCAGTACTTC. Its translation: CASSLSGGESYEQYF.

This chain joins TRBV6-1 and TRBJ1-1, with a weak D call TRBD1 (6 bases). Germline CDR1 MNHNS, CDR2 SASEGT. V lost 10 bases to trimming and J lost 0 bases, with 15 bases between them. The CDR3 has 14 amino acids. CDR3 coding DNA: TGTGCCACCTATCTCACAGGGATGAACACTGAAGCTTTCTTT. Translation gives CATYLTGMNTEAFF.

V is TRBV7-2 and J is TRBJ2-1; the D is unclear. Trimming removed 4 bases at V and 4 bases at J, with 2 bases between. CDR1 and CDR2 from the germline V gene are SGHTA and FQGNSA. This CDR3 has 11 amino acids. CDR3 region: CASSYYNEQFF. The CDR3, as DNA: TGTGCCAGCAGCTATTACAATGAGCAGTTCTTC.

This chain joins TRBV4-2 and TRBJ1-2, with D unresolved. CDR1 is LGHNA, CDR2 YNFKEQ, per germline. Trimming removed 0 bases at V and 6 bases at J, with 8 bases between. This CDR3 contains 13 residues. The CDR3: CASSQEPLDGYTF. The CDR3 DNA reads TGTGCCAGCAGCCAAGAGCCGCTAGATGGCTACACCTTC.

The chain carries TRBV5-1 and TRBJ2-3; 9 bases are a match to TRBD2. Per the germline V gene, CDR1 is SGHRS and CDR2 is YFSETQ. The CDR3 contains 15 residues. Trimming cost V 3 bases and J 1 base; bases outside gene matches: 3. The CDR3: CASSWQRGGTDTQYF. The CDR3 DNA reads as TGCGCCAGCAGCTGGCAGCGGGGGGGCACAGATACGCAGTATTTT.

The rearrangement uses TRBV10-1 and TRBJ1-1; a possible D gene is TRBD1 (5 bases). V lost 1 base and J 2 bases, leaving 11 bases between the germline ends. Germline values: CDR1 WNHNN, CDR2 SYGVQD (reference sequence). This CDR3 is built from 15 residues. The CDR3 sequence is CASSELKGRNTEAFF. The CDR3 coding sequence is TGCGCCAGCAGTGAGTTGAAGGGGCGTAACACTGAAGCTTTCTTT.

The chain has TRBV4-1 and TRBJ2-7; D gene unclear. V shed 0 bases and J shed 4 bases, with 7 bases lying between them. CDR1 and CDR2 (germline): MGHRA, YSYEKL. The CDR3 sequence is 13 residues long. The CDR3 loop is CASSQELTYEQYF. The DNA for the CDR3 is TGCGCCAGCAGCCAAGAGCTAACGTACGAGCAGTACTTC.

This chain joins TRBV5-4 and TRBJ2-5; 8 positions match TRBD2. The CDR3 runs to 13 residues. The germline CDR1 and CDR2 sequences are SGHNT and YYREEE (reference sequence). The junction had 3 bases not matched to a gene; V was cut back by 2 bases and J by 6 bases. The CDR3 DNA is TGTGCCAGCAGCTTACTAGCGGCTAAGACCCAGTACTTC. Amino acids: CASSLLAAKTQYF.

This chain joins TRBV5-4 and TRBJ1-2; the D gene is possibly TRBD1 (5 bases). CDR3 length: 15 residues. From germline, CDR1 is SGHNT and CDR2 YYREEE (reference sequence). Trimming shortened V by 4 bases and J by 0 bases, and 13 bases separated the two germline ends. CDR3: CASSHDRPPNYGYTF. In DNA form, the CDR3 reads TGTGCCAGCAGCCATGACAGACCTCCTAACTATGGCTACACCTTC.

The chain recombines TRBV5-8 with TRBJ1-1, with no clear D. The CDR3 consists of 14 residues. Germline V lookup: CDR1 SGHTS, CDR2 YDEGEE. V dropped 0 bases and J dropped 5 bases, with 11 bases sitting between them. Here the CDR3 DNA reads TGTGCCAGCAGCTTGGGACACTCAGTAACTGAAGCTTTCTTT. Amino acid sequence: CASSLGHSVTEAFF.

The chain recombines TRBV6-6 with TRBJ1-2, with 9 positions matching TRBD1. The CDR3 covers 14 residues. CDR1 is MNHNY and CDR2 is SVGAGI in the germline V gene (reference sequence). With 5 bases clipped from V and 2 bases from J, the junction kept 3 bases outside the gene matches. CDR3 sequence reads: CASSRTGENYGYTF. The CDR3 DNA sequence: TGTGCCAGCAGTCGGACAGGGGAGAACTATGGCTACACCTTC.

Regarding this clone: A junction end diverges from the germline sequence, so it may reflect a read error. The V gene is TRBV5-1, the J gene TRBJ1-6, with 8 positions matching TRBD1. This CDR3 comprises 14 residues. Germline V gene sequence: CDR1 SGHRS, CDR2 YFSETQ. The CDR3 DNA follows: TGCGCCGGCAGCAGGACAGGGCCGGGTTCACCCCTCCACTTT. Its protein is CAGSRTGPGSPLHF.

The J gene is TRBJ2-3, the V gene TRBV5-1; 9 bases align to TRBD2. The junction had 9 bases not matched to a gene; V was cut back by 3 bases and J by 4 bases. Germline V CDR1 and CDR2: SGHRS, YFSETQ. The CDR3 runs to 16 residues. The CDR3 region is CASSSGVAGASDTQYF. DNA of the CDR3: TGCGCCAGCAGCTCAGGGGTAGCGGGGGCATCAGATACGCAGTATTTT.

The rearrangement uses TRBV10-1 and TRBJ2-1, with D perhaps matching TRBD2 (6 bases). The CDR3 sequence is 14 residues long. V lost 0 bases to trimming and J lost 7 bases, with 10 bases between them. The germline gives CDR1 WNHNN, CDR2 SYGVQD (reference sequence). CDR3: CASSESGGANEQFF. The CDR3 DNA reads as TGCGCCAGCAGTGAGTCGGGGGGAGCGAATGAGCAGTTCTTC.

The V gene is TRBV5-1, the J gene TRBJ2-7; D uncertain. Germline loops: CDR1 SGHRS, CDR2 YFSETQ. The ends were cut back, 0 bases at V and 4 bases at J, with 5 bases in the middle. The CDR3 sequence is 12 residues long. As DNA, the CDR3 is TGCGCCAGCAGCTTGGGGGGATACGAGCAGTACTTC. Translation: CASSLGGYEQYF.

The CDR3 protein is CASSLVAGGTDTQYF. CDR3 in DNA: TGCGCCAGCAGCTTGGTAGCGGGGGGCACAGATACGCAGTATTTT. The rearrangement links TRBV5-1 to TRBJ2-3; 9 bases are shared with TRBD2. With V trimmed by 0 bases and J by 1 base, 0 bases remained unmatched. The germline CDR1 and CDR2 sequences are SGHRS and YFSETQ. The CDR3 totals 15 residues.

The V and J genes are TRBV15 and TRBJ1-2; D is unresolved. The V and J ends lost 0 bases and 8 bases respectively, with 13 bases between them. Germline V gene sequence: CDR1 LNHNV, CDR2 YYDKDF (reference sequence). The CDR3 is made up of 14 amino acids. The CDR3 DNA follows: TGTGCCACCAGCAGAGATACTGGCGGTCGGGGCTACACCTTC. Encoded protein: CATSRDTGGRGYTF.

V and J are TRBV4-1 and TRBJ2-4; TRBD1 aligns across 9 bases. Looked up from germline, CDR1 is MGHRA and CDR2 is YSYEKL. The ends lost 3 bases at V and 6 bases at J; junction bases unmatched: 6. The CDR3 is 15 amino acids. In DNA, the CDR3 is TGCGCCAGCAGCCATCTCCCGGGACAGGGAAACATTCAGTACTTC. Translation: CASSHLPGQGNIQYF.

The rearrangement links TRBV5-8 to TRBJ1-4, with a tentative D call TRBD1 (6 bases). CDR1 is SGHTS and CDR2 is YDEGEE in the germline V gene. Trimming took 4 bases from V and 11 from J, leaving 18 bases between them. The CDR3 has 14 residues. The CDR3 loop reads CASSPQGPAGKLFF. In nucleotides, the CDR3 is TGTGCCAGCAGCCCACAGGGCCCGGCAGGGAAACTGTTTTTT.

The chain carries TRBV6-5 and TRBJ1-2; 8 bases are a match to TRBD1. V shed 6 bases, J shed 1 base, and the junction held 7 bases outside the gene matches. The CDR3 length is 15 residues. From germline, CDR1 is MNHEY and CDR2 SVGAGI. CDR3 amino acids: CASSSTGVGNYGYTF. CDR3 in DNA: TGTGCCAGCAGCTCGACAGGGGTCGGTAACTATGGCTACACCTTC.

This clone showed up just once. V gene TRBV7-2 combines with J gene TRBJ2-2, with D possibly matching TRBD1 (6 bases). V gave up 5 bases and J gave up 5 bases, with 9 bases separating them. The CDR3 runs 13 residues. Per germline, CDR1 SGHTA and CDR2 FQGNSA. Here the CDR3 reads CASSKQGTGELFF. DNA for the CDR3: TGTGCCAGCAGCAAACAGGGTACCGGGGAGCTGTTTTTT.

The chain recombines TRBV5-1 with TRBJ2-1; perhaps TRBD1 as D (5 bases). The V gene's germline CDR1 is SGHRS and CDR2 YFSETQ. The germline V and J ends were trimmed by 0 bases and 4 bases, with 8 bases remaining between them. The CDR3 covers 14 residues. The CDR3 region has the DNA TGCGCCAGCAGCTTGGGCCAGGGATACAATGAGCAGTTCTTC. Its translation: CASSLGQGYNEQFF.

The V and J genes are TRBV19 and TRBJ2-1; 11 positions agree with TRBD1. Germline V lookup: CDR1 LNHDA, CDR2 SQIVND (reference sequence). After removal of 5 bases from V and 5 bases from J, the junction contained 5 bases not matched to a gene. The CDR3 spans 15 residues. The CDR3 nucleotides read TGTGCCAGTAGTCAGGACAGGGGGCTGGACAATGAGCAGTTCTTC. Its translation is CASSQDRGLDNEQFF.

The chain employs TRBV30 and TRBJ2-1; D not resolved. V dropped 4 bases and J dropped 12 bases, with 25 bases sitting between them. The germline CDR1 and CDR2 sequences are GTSNPN and SVGIG (reference sequence). The CDR3 covers 15 residues. The CDR3, as DNA: TGTGCCTGGACGGCTATCGACTTGCGTAGGGCCCTGCAGTTCTTC. Translating it yields CAWTAIDLRRALQFF.

This chain connects TRBV14 to TRBJ1-2, with a weak D call TRBD1 (5 bases). The CDR3 runs 15 residues. Germline V gene sequence: CDR1 SGHDN, CDR2 FVKESK. Trimming shortened V by 3 bases and J by 2 bases, and 13 bases separated the two germline ends. The DNA of the CDR3 is TGTGCCAGCAGCCAGCAGGACACACCAAACTATGGCTACACCTTC. This sequence encodes CASSQQDTPNYGYTF.

This sequence joins TRBV6-1 and TRBJ1-1, with TRBD1 identical over 7 bases. From germline, CDR1 is MNHNS and CDR2 SASEGT. J lost 6 bases, V lost 5 bases, and 9 bases had no gene match. This CDR3 spans 14 amino acids. As DNA, the CDR3 is TGTGCCAGCAGTCCAAGTGACAGGGTGGCTGAAGCTTTCTTT. This translates into CASSPSDRVAEAFF.

V and J are TRBV7-2 and TRBJ2-1; tentative D call: TRBD1 (5 bases). Germline V gene sequence: CDR1 SGHTA, CDR2 FQGNSA. CDR3 length equals 13 residues. V was pared by 3 bases and J by 8 bases, with 11 bases between. CDR3 protein: CASSLRQLDEQFF. The CDR3 region has the DNA TGTGCCAGCAGCTTGCGACAGTTAGATGAGCAGTTCTTC.

The chain recombines TRBV9 with TRBJ1-5; D remains unclear. The V gene lost 3 bases and the J gene lost 2 bases, with 12 bases spanning the gap. Germline V CDR1 and CDR2: SGDLS, YYNGEE. The CDR3 is made up of 15 amino acids. As DNA, the CDR3 is TGTGCCAGCAGCGCGGGCGGTAAGGGCAATCAGCCCCAGCATTTT. Its protein is CASSAGGKGNQPQHF. The full variable domain, with the rest looked up from reference TRBV9 and TRBJ1-5, is DSGVTQTPKHLITATGQRVTLRCSPRSGDLSVYWYQQSLDQGLQFLIQYYNGEERAKGNILERFSAQQFPDLHSELNLSSLELGDSALYFCASSAGGKGNQPQHFGDGTRLSIL.

The rearrangement uses TRBV4-1 and TRBJ1-2; D gene unclear. The V end was cut by 1 base, the J end by 4 bases, with 10 bases between. Germline V gene sequence: CDR1 MGHRA, CDR2 YSYEKL. There are 14 residues in the CDR3. This chain's CDR3 is CASSQVPPRYGYTF. The DNA for the CDR3 is TGCGCCAGCAGCCAAGTACCTCCGCGCTATGGCTACACCTTC.